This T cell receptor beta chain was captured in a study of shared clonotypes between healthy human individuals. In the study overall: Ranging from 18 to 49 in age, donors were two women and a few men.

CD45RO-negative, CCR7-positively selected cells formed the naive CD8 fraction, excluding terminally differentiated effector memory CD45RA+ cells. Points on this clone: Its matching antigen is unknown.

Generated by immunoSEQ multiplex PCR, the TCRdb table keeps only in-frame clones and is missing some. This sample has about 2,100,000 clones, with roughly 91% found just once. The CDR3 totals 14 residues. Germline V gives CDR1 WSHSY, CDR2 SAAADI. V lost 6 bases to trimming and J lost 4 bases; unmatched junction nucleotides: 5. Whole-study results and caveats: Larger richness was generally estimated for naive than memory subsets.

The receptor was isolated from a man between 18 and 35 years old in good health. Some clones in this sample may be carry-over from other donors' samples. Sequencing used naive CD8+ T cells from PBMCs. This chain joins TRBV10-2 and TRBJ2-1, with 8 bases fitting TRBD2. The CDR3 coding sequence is TGCGCCAGCAGGTTGACTAGCGTATACAATGAGCAGTTCTTC. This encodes CASRLTSVYNEQFF.